The 6 T cell receptor beta chains in this list originate from one sample, sequenced in a study of control samples from healthy donors and cancer patients. TCRdb's table, derived via immunoSEQ multiplex PCR, lists solely in-frame clones and lacks some. The repertoire includes 150,000 or so clones, 90% to 95% of them detected once, and roughly 5.5% sits in the top ten. Material for sequencing was blood. Source of these receptors: a man younger than 35 in good health.

This chain joins TRBV11-2 and TRBJ1-5; a possible D gene is TRBD1 (6 bases). CDR1 is SGHAT and CDR2 is FQNNGV in the germline V gene. V was cut by 3 bases and J by 0 bases, with 15 bases left in between. The CDR3 contains 17 residues. CDR3 bases: TGTGCCAGCAGCTTTAGAGGGGGGGGCGGTAGCAATCAGCCCCAGCATTTT. Protein: CASSFRGGGGSNQPQHF.

Comment on this clone: Other DNA sequences in the same sample also yield this CDR3. The rearrangement uses TRBV7-6 and TRBJ2-7; 9 bases are shared with TRBD1. After removal of 4 bases from V and 4 bases from J, the junction contained 5 bases not matched to a gene. Germline CDR1 is SGHVS and CDR2 is FNYEAQ. This CDR3 has 14 residues. The CDR3 region is CASSSGQGVYEQYF. The CDR3 nucleotides are TGTGCCAGCAGCTCGGGACAGGGTGTATACGAGCAGTACTTC.

The chain joins TRBV27 to TRBJ2-5; a possible D gene is TRBD2 (5 bases). V lost 2 bases to trimming and J lost 5 bases, with 12 bases between them. The CDR3 is 14 amino acids. Germline V CDR1 and CDR2: MNHEY, SMNVEV (reference sequence). The CDR3 spells CASSLRGIAETQYF. CDR3 in DNA: TGTGCCAGCAGTTTACGGGGAATCGCCGAGACCCAGTACTTC.

J is TRBJ1-1 and V is TRBV27; 7 bases line up with TRBD1. This CDR3 is 16 amino acids long. V shed 6 bases, J shed 0 bases, and the junction held 10 bases outside the gene matches. The germline gives CDR1 MNHEY, CDR2 SMNVEV (reference sequence). In DNA, the CDR3 is TGTGCCAGCAGCCGACCCGGGACAGCGGTGAACACTGAAGCTTTCTTT. Protein sequence: CASSRPGTAVNTEAFF.

This clone has just a few counts. This rearrangement joins TRBV2 to TRBJ1-5, with 8 bases that match TRBD1. With V trimmed by 3 bases and J by 6 bases, 7 bases remained unmatched. The CDR3 covers 15 residues. The germline CDR1 and CDR2 sequences are SNHLY and FYNNEI. DNA for the CDR3: TGTGCCAGCAGTGATGACAGGGGTGGCGGTCAGCCCCAGCATTTT. This gives the protein CASSDDRGGGQPQHF.

This clone occurred once. Different DNA sequences within this sample yield the same CDR3. In nucleotides, the CDR3 is TGTGCCTGGAGTGTTTTAGAGAACACTGAAGCTTTCTTT. It encodes CAWSVLENTEAFF. The chain joins TRBV30 to TRBJ1-1; D is ambiguous. CDR1 and CDR2 from the germline V gene are GTSNPN and SVGIG (reference sequence). This CDR3 region has 13 residues. The ends were cut back, 0 bases at V and 1 base at J, with 6 bases in the middle.